This T cell receptor (beta chain) was captured in a study of OX40 agonist ivuxolimab in advanced cancers. This CDR3 comprises 16 residues. Germline CDR1 is ENHRY and CDR2 is SYGVKD. The J segment lost 3 bases and the V segment lost 3 bases, leaving 7 bases of the junction unmatched. The repertoire was sequenced with immunoSEQ multiplex PCR; TCRdb's copy has only in-frame clones and lacks some. The data show more than 45,000 clones, nearly 85% seen once. The receptor was derived from an adult with an advanced solid tumor such as melanoma, head and neck, liver or kidney cancer. The specimen was CD4+ or CD8+ T cells sorted from blood, collected in a trial of the OX40 agonist ivuxolimab. The chain is built from TRBV10-3 and TRBJ2-7, with TRBD1 matching 11 bases. Written as DNA, the CDR3 is TGTGCCATCAGTGATAATACCGGGACAGGGGGCTACGAGCAGTACTTC. This gives the protein CAISDNTGTGGYEQYF.